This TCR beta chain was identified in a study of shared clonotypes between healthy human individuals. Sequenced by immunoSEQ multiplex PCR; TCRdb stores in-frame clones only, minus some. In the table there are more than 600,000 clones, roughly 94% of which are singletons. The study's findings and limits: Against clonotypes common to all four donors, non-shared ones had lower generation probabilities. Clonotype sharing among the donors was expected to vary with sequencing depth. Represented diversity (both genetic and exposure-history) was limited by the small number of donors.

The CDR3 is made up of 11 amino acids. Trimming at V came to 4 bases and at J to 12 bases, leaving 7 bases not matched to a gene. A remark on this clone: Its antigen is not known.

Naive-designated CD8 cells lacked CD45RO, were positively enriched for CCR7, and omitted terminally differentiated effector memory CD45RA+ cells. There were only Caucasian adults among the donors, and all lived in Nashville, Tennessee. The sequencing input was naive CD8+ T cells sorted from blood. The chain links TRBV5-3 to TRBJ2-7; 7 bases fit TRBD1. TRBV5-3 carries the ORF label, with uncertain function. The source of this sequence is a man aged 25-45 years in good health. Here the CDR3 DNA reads TGTGCCAGAAGCAACGGGACAGTCCTGTACTTC. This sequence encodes CARSNGTVLYF.